The clone carrying this T cell receptor beta chain has more than one count but fewer than ten. Its antigen is still unknown. In TCRdb, the 5' RACE reads were re-called with MiXCR into one record per CDR3 protein. Found here are tens of thousands of distinct CDR3 sequences, about a sixth of them singletons; the top ten hold over 25%. The CDR3 covers 14 residues. Trimming cost V 3 bases and J 8 bases, with 13 bases left between them. The sample is drawn from a study of CD8 T cells in ankylosing spondylitis. Points from the study as a whole: Significantly higher representation of disease-linked clones was reported for matched ankylosing spondylitis synovial fluid. Characteristic of ankylosing spondylitis blood, it appeared, was a TCR beta motif comprising about eight highly homologous variants.

The receptor was derived from a male donor with ankylosing spondylitis or in good health (not recorded which). The sequenced sample consisted of blood. The gene calls are TRBV12-3 or TRBV12-4 and TRBJ1-4; D not resolved. CDR3 sequence (DNA): TGTGCCAGCAGTTTGGGGTCCCCGGGGGAAAAACTGTTTTTT. This gives the protein CASSLGSPGEKLFF.